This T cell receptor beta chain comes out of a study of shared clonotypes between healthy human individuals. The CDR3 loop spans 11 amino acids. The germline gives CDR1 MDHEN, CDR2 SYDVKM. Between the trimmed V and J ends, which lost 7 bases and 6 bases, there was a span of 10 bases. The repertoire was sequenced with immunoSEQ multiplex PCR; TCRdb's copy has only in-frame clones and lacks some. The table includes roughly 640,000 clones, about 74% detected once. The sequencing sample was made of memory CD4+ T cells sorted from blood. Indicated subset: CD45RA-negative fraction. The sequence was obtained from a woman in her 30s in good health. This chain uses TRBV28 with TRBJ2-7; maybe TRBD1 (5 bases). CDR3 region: CASIQGFEQYF. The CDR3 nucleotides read TGTGCCAGCATCCAGGGTTTCGAGCAGTACTTC.